This T cell receptor beta chain originates from a study of PD-1 blockade in classical Hodgkin lymphoma. Repertoires were generated with immunoSEQ multiplex PCR, while TCRdb's copy carries only in-frame clones and drops some. The sample includes 20,000 to 25,000 clones, around 94% of them seen just once. CDR3 length: 13 amino acids. Germline V CDR1 and CDR2: SGHNT, YYREEE (reference sequence). The V gene end was trimmed by 8 bases and the J gene end by 8 bases; junction bases not matched to a gene: 7. Noted time point: newly diagnosed, previously untreated cHL patient sample. This TCR derives from a human donor with classical Hodgkin lymphoma. The sample taken for sequencing was peripheral blood mononuclear cells (PBMCs). This rearrangement joins TRBV5-4 to TRBJ1-4; TRBD1 agrees at 9 bases. The CDR3 here is CASRGQGEEKLFF. The CDR3 DNA reads TGTGCCAGTAGGGGACAGGGCGAGGAAAAACTGTTTTTT.